This T cell receptor (beta chain) was retrieved from a study of CD8+CD57+ T cells in acquired aplastic anemia. At the level of the study: Sorted CD4+ plus CD8+ cells gave DNA averaging about 3.2 ug.

The study, taken as a whole, reports: There were 25 to 30 CD8+ CDR3 sequences that occurred in both patients and controls. Significance was not reached for CD8+ Simpson's diversity between patients and controls.

Investigators profiled TCR beta VDJ and CDR3 from genomic DNA template. One entry per CDR3 protein results from TCRdb running MiXCR on the reads. The table shows some 200,000 distinct CDR3 sequences, with less than 60% occurring only once. Concerning this clonotype: Its cognate antigen is unknown.

CDR3 length: 16 amino acids. Germline V gene lookup returns CDR1 MNHEY and CDR2 SVGEGT. The J segment lost 0 bases and the V segment lost 2 bases, leaving 4 bases of the junction unmatched. Previously, flow cytometry had revealed CD8+CD57+ cell expansion in the patients chosen for sequencing. Untreated patients provided the blood samples, with no therapy given before sampling. Sample: sorted CD4+, CD8+, or CD8+CD57+ T cells (not recorded which) from PBMCs. This clonotype was obtained from a human donor with aplastic anemia. V and J are TRBV6-2 or TRBV6-3 and TRBJ2-7, with 10 bases that match TRBD1. The CDR3 loop is CASSYQTGGASYEQYF. In DNA, the CDR3 is TGTGCCAGCAGTTACCAGACAGGGGGCGCCTCCTACGAGCAGTACTTC.